Sequencing of this TCR beta chain was carried out in a study of tumor-infiltrating lymphocytes in primary liver carcinoma. Study information: The study enrolled male and female patients aged 30 to 69 years. Study-wide results and limits: Lesser overlap characterized tumor-adjacent and tumor-blood pairs relative to tumor region pairs.

The template, 500 ng total RNA, yielded TCR beta cDNA made with a constant-region primer. Three nested multiplex PCR rounds, a slightly modified ARM-PCR method, built the TCR beta libraries. With TRBV1-TRBV30 forward primers and a C-beta reverse primer, the first two PCR rounds were run for 10 cycles each. TCRdb reprocessed the multiplex PCR reads with MiXCR, giving one entry per CDR3 protein. The sample gives more than 100,000 distinct CDR3 sequences, around 70% of which show up once; around 8.1% is in the top ten. Notes on this clonotype: Its antigen remains unidentified. At one of its ends the junction is not consistent with the germline gene, which may arise from a read error.

Starting material for RNA and DNA co-extraction consisted of roughly 19-30 mg of unsorted bulk tissue. The germline V gene encodes CDR1 LNHNV and CDR2 YYDKDF (reference sequence). The CDR3 loop spans 15 amino acids. The chain links TRBV15 to TRBJ2-1, with D possibly being TRBD2 (5 bases). Sequenced sample: tumor-adjacent normal liver tissue. This receptor was taken from a woman in her sixties with primary liver carcinoma and hepatitis B virus infection. Written as DNA, the CDR3 is TGTGCCATCAGCTCCATAGAAACTAGTCTCCATGAGCAGTTCTTC. This encodes CAISSIETSLHEQFF.